This TCR beta chain was captured by sequencing in a study of regulatory T cells in long-lasting Graves disease. Regarding the study as a whole: Persistent-disease Graves' patients showed less TCR diversity than new cases.

About this clonotype: Antigen specificity is unknown.

Noted time point: newly diagnosed GD, antithyroid drugs for less than 3 months. PBMC-extracted RNA yielded the TCR library. Staff took about 9 milliliters of peripheral blood and put it into EDTA tubes. In building TCR beta libraries, iRepertoire HTBI primers were used together with Arm-PCR of CDR3 regions. TCRdb recomputed calls from the multiplex PCR reads with MiXCR, one row per CDR3 protein. The sample shows approximately 300,000 distinct CDR3 sequences, 18% of them seen only once. Per the germline V gene, CDR1 is LNHDA and CDR2 is SQIVND (reference sequence). V lost 5 bases to trimming and J lost 7 bases; unmatched junction nucleotides: 10. The CDR3 is 15 residues long.

This TCR was sampled from a female donor with Graves disease. Source: peripheral blood mononuclear cells (PBMCs), taken at new diagnosis, from a patient treated with antithyroid drugs. The rearrangement uses TRBV19 and TRBJ2-7; 11 positions agree with TRBD2. The CDR3 reads CASSPEGTSGREQYF. CDR3 nucleotides: TGTGCCAGTAGTCCGGAAGGGACTAGCGGAAGGGAGCAGTACTTC.